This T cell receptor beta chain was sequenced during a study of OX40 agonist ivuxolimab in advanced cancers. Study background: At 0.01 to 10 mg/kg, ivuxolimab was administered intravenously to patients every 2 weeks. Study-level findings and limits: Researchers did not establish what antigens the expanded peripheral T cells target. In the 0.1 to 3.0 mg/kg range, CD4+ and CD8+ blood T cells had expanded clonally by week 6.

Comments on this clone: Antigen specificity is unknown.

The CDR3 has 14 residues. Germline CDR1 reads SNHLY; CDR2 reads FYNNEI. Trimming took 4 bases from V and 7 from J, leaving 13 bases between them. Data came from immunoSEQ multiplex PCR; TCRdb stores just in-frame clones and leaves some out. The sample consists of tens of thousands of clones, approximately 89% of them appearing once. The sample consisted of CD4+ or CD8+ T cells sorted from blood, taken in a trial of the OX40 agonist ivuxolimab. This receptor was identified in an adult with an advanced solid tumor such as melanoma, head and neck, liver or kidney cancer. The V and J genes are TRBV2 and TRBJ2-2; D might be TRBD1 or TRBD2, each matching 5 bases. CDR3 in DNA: TGTGCCAGCAGTGGGGGGAGACTTGGCGGGGAGCTGTTTTTT. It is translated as CASSGGRLGGELFF.